A selection of T cell receptor beta chains follows, all from one sample in a study of T-cell memory formation after mild COVID-19. TCRdb re-called the 5' RACE reads through MiXCR, storing one row per CDR3 protein. The data contain about 180,000 distinct CDR3 sequences, approximately 16% of them seen just once; the ten biggest clones take up 2% to 2.5%. The source material was PBMCs or a T cell subset sorted from them (not recorded which). Source of these receptors: an adult woman who had mild COVID-19 (a few samples of this study predate the infection). Cell type and time point are not known. CDR3s include the opening cysteine and the closing phenylalanine or tryptophan. Fields, in order: CDR3 DNA, CDR3 protein, J gene, D gene, V gene, clone size. A D gene is named only where the DNA matches it firmly. Size values are once, few and many counts, or a class for expanded clones, and some rows have none.

TGTGCCAGCAGTTACGGGACTAGCGGGGGGTCCTACAATGAGCAGTTCTTC | CASSYGTSGGSYNEQFF | TRBJ2-1 | TRBD2 | TRBV6-2/TRBV6-3 | few
TGTGCCAGCAGTGCGACGGAAACTGAAGCTTTCTTT | CASSATETEAFF | TRBJ1-1 | - | TRBV2 | few
TGTGCCAGCAGCCCCACCTCGGGTTTTGGCCCAGATACGCAGTATTTT | CASSPTSGFGPDTQYF | TRBJ2-3 | - | TRBV9 | -
TGTGCCAGCAGCCATTCTAGCGGGAGGCAGTTCTTC | CASSHSSGRQFF | TRBJ2-1 | TRBD2 | TRBV3-1 | -
TGTGCCAGTAGGCGGACTAGCGGGAGTCTCAACAATGAGCAGTTCTTC | CASRRTSGSLNNEQFF | TRBJ2-1 | TRBD2 | TRBV19 | -
TGTGCCAGCAGTGACGGACAGGGACTCTATGGCTACACCTTC | CASSDGQGLYGYTF | TRBJ1-2 | TRBD1 | TRBV2 | -
TGTGCCAGCAGCTTAGGGGCAGGAAGGAACATTCAGTACTTC | CASSLGAGRNIQYF | TRBJ2-4 | - | TRBV7-9 | few
TGCGCCAGCAGTTATTCCCCCGGGAGGTCGTTCACCTACGAGCAGTACTTC | CASSYSPGRSFTYEQYF | TRBJ2-7 | TRBD2 | TRBV5-1 | few
TGTGCCAGCAGCCAGTCCACCGGGGAGCTGTTTTTT | CASSQSTGELFF | TRBJ2-2 | - | TRBV12-3/TRBV12-4 | -
TGTGCCAGCAGCACTAGTCGGGGAAATGAGCAGTTCTTC | CASSTSRGNEQFF | TRBJ2-1 | - | TRBV27 | -
TGTGCCAGCAGCCCCCCGGACAGTATGGAAAAACTGTTTTTT | CASSPPDSMEKLFF | TRBJ1-4 | - | TRBV7-9 | -
TGCGCCAGCAGCACCGGACAGGTTGGAAAACTGTTTTTT | CASSTGQVGKLFF | TRBJ1-4 | TRBD1 | TRBV5-1 | -
TGTGCCAGCAGCCCCGTGGGAGTAAGCAATCAGCCCCAGCATTTT | CASSPVGVSNQPQHF | TRBJ1-5 | - | TRBV6-1 | few
TGTGCCACCAGCCAGGGACCGGGGGGCGAGCAGTACTTC | CATSQGPGGEQYF | TRBJ2-7 | TRBD2 | TRBV24-1 | few
TGTGCCAGCAGCCAACTCGGGACACCTAGCACAGATACGCAGTATTTT | CASSQLGTPSTDTQYF | TRBJ2-3 | - | TRBV3-1 | -
TGTGCCAGCAGTCCGGGCCGAAACGCAGATACGCAGTATTTT | CASSPGRNADTQYF | TRBJ2-3 | - | TRBV5-6 | many
TGTGCCAGCACCCAGGGACTAGAGACAGATACGCAGTATTTT | CASTQGLETDTQYF | TRBJ2-3 | TRBD2 | TRBV28 | -
TGTGCCAGCAGTCCCCTACAGGGGGGCGGCACTGAAGCTTTCTTT | CASSPLQGGGTEAFF | TRBJ1-1 | TRBD1 | TRBV12-3/TRBV12-4 | few
TGCGCCAGCAGCTTCGGATTAGCTGGGGAGACCCAGTACTTC | CASSFGLAGETQYF | TRBJ2-5 | - | TRBV5-1 | few
TGTGCCAGCAGCTTGGCCACGGGACTAGCGGGAGAGGAGACCCAGTACTTC | CASSLATGLAGEETQYF | TRBJ2-5 | TRBD2 | TRBV5-4 | -
TGTGCCACCAGTGATTCCGGGACAGCCTACAATGAGCAGTTCTTC | CATSDSGTAYNEQFF | TRBJ2-1 | TRBD1 | TRBV24-1 | few
TGTGCCAGCAGCTTGGGACAGGGGGGAGGAGAGACCCAGTACTTC | CASSLGQGGGETQYF | TRBJ2-5 | TRBD1 | TRBV11-2 | -
TGTGCCAGCAGCGAAGAGACAGGGGGGTGGACTGAAGCTTTCTTT | CASSEETGGWTEAFF | TRBJ1-1 | TRBD1 | TRBV6-1 | -
TGTGCCAGCAGCTTAGTTGGCGGAAACGACAATGAGCAGTTCTTC | CASSLVGGNDNEQFF | TRBJ2-1 | - | TRBV7-2 | medium-sized
TGCAGTGCAACCTCTTGGCTAGCGGGAGGGTCAGATACGCAGTATTTT | CSATSWLAGGSDTQYF | TRBJ2-3 | TRBD2 | TRBV20-1 | -
TGCGCCAGCACCCTCTCGGGGTCGGGGGGACAGGATACGCAGTATTTT | CASTLSGSGGQDTQYF | TRBJ2-3 | - | TRBV5-1 | few
TGTGCCAGCAGCCCAAGCGGGAAATACAATGAGCAGTTCTTC | CASSPSGKYNEQFF | TRBJ2-1 | TRBD2 | TRBV7-3 | -
TGCGCCAGCAGCCGCTCGGGACAGGGGATTTACGAGCAGTACTTC | CASSRSGQGIYEQYF | TRBJ2-7 | TRBD1 | TRBV5-1 | few
TGTGCCAGCAGTCCCAGTCGAACGAACACCGGGGAGCTGTTTTTT | CASSPSRTNTGELFF | TRBJ2-2 | - | TRBV12-3/TRBV12-4 | -
TGTGCCAGCAGTTGGGGGGGTTCCTACAATGAGCAGTTCTTC | CASSWGGSYNEQFF | TRBJ2-1 | TRBD2 | TRBV12-3/TRBV12-4 | few
TGCGCCAGCAGCTTCCGAGGGAGGGGCTACGAGCAGTACTTC | CASSFRGRGYEQYF | TRBJ2-7 | TRBD2 | TRBV5-1 | few
TGCAGTGCTAGGGCCAGCGGGAGGGATTCTAGCACAGATACGCAGTATTTT | CSARASGRDSSTDTQYF | TRBJ2-3 | TRBD2 | TRBV20-1 | many
TGCGCCAGCAGCTTGGTGCTACAAGAGACCCAGTACTTC | CASSLVLQETQYF | TRBJ2-5 | - | TRBV5-1 | -
TGCGCCAGCAGCCAAGATATGCGTGGGGACGGACACAATGAGCAGTTCTTC | CASSQDMRGDGHNEQFF | TRBJ2-1 | - | TRBV4-1 | -
TGTGCCAGCAGTTTAAGCTCAACTAATGAAAAACTGTTTTTT | CASSLSSTNEKLFF | TRBJ1-4 | - | TRBV12-3/TRBV12-4 | few
TGTGCCACCAGTGATTCCCGGAGTAGGGCGGGAGATACGCAGTATTTT | CATSDSRSRAGDTQYF | TRBJ2-3 | - | TRBV24-1 | few
TGTGCCAGCAGCTTGAGAAGAAATCAGCCCCAGCATTTT | CASSLRRNQPQHF | TRBJ1-5 | - | TRBV7-2 | few
TGTGCCAGCAGTTTTCTCGGGACTAGCGGGAAATCAGATACGCAGTATTTT | CASSFLGTSGKSDTQYF | TRBJ2-3 | TRBD2 | TRBV12-3/TRBV12-4 | few
TGTGCCTGGGACCCCGGGGTACTCTCCTACGAGCAGTACTTC | CAWDPGVLSYEQYF | TRBJ2-7 | - | TRBV30 | few
TGTGCCAGCAGAGGAAACTCTGGAAACACCATATATTTT | CASRGNSGNTIYF | TRBJ1-3 | - | TRBV9 | -
TGTGCCAGCAGCCAAGATTATCCGGCTAGCGGGAGGGAGACCCAGTACTTC | CASSQDYPASGRETQYF | TRBJ2-5 | TRBD2 | TRBV3-1 | -
TGTGCCAGTTCTACTAGCGCTTCCTCCTACGAGCAGTACTTC | CASSTSASSYEQYF | TRBJ2-7 | TRBD2 | TRBV6-6 | few
TGTGCCAGCTCAAGAGACAGGGCCGAGCAGTACTTC | CASSRDRAEQYF | TRBJ2-7 | TRBD1 | TRBV18 | many
TGTGCCAGCAGTCCCTCGACAGGGGTCTCCTACGAGCAGTACTTC | CASSPSTGVSYEQYF | TRBJ2-7 | TRBD1 | TRBV12-3/TRBV12-4 | many
TGTGCCAGCAGCTGGGGAATGGGAAACACCATATATTTT | CASSWGMGNTIYF | TRBJ1-3 | - | TRBV7-9 | -
TGTGCCAGCAGCTTGTGGATACTAGCCTACAATGAGCAGTTCTTC | CASSLWILAYNEQFF | TRBJ2-1 | - | TRBV5-8 | few
TGTGCCAGCAGCGGTAGCGGGGGGGCCTTTGACAATGAGCAGTTCTTC | CASSGSGGAFDNEQFF | TRBJ2-1 | TRBD2 | TRBV9 | few
TGTGCCAGCAGCTTAGAACAGTTGATCTCTGGGGCCAACGTCCTGACTTTC | CASSLEQLISGANVLTF | TRBJ2-6 | - | TRBV11-2 | many
TGTGCCAGCAGTGTCGGGGGGGTACGACGGGCTTTCTTT | CASSVGGVRRAFF | TRBJ1-1 | - | TRBV12-3/TRBV12-4 | -
TGTGCCAGCAGCCACAGGGGTGAGCCCCAGCATTTT | CASSHRGEPQHF | TRBJ1-5 | TRBD1 | TRBV7-2 | -
TGTGCCAGCAGCTCCCCCTTTTCCGGGACTAGCGGGAGCGACGAGCAGTACTTC | CASSSPFSGTSGSDEQYF | TRBJ2-7 | TRBD2 | TRBV6-2/TRBV6-3 | -
TGTGCCAGCAGTTTCCAACAGGGGTATGAGCAGTACTTC | CASSFQQGYEQYF | TRBJ2-7 | TRBD1 | TRBV27 | -
TGCGCCAGCGTTTCGGGAGTAGGGGGGAACTATGGCTACACCTTC | CASVSGVGGNYGYTF | TRBJ1-2 | - | TRBV5-1 | -
TGTGCCAGCACCACAGGGGTGGAGACCCAGTACTTC | CASTTGVETQYF | TRBJ2-5 | TRBD1 | TRBV5-6 | many
TGTGCCAGCAGCCCCAAGCGGGCCCAAGAGACCCAGTACTTC | CASSPKRAQETQYF | TRBJ2-5 | - | TRBV7-2 | -
TGTGCCAGCAGCGTAGGGAACTGGACTTTGCACTCGAGGGAGACCCAGTACTTC | CASSVGNWTLHSRETQYF | TRBJ2-5 | - | TRBV9 | -
TGCAGTGCTAGTAAAGACCTCGCAGGGAACGAGCAGTACTTC | CSASKDLAGNEQYF | TRBJ2-7 | - | TRBV20-1 | few
TGTGCCAGCAGCTTAACTAGCGGGGGCACAGATACGCAGTATTTT | CASSLTSGGTDTQYF | TRBJ2-3 | TRBD2 | TRBV7-6 | many
TGTGCCAGCAGCTTCGGGGGGAGTGGTCACGAGCAGTACTTC | CASSFGGSGHEQYF | TRBJ2-7 | TRBD2 | TRBV13 | few
TGTGCCAGCAGCTTACGGAGTGGATCCTACAATGAGCAGTTCTTC | CASSLRSGSYNEQFF | TRBJ2-1 | - | TRBV11-3 | -